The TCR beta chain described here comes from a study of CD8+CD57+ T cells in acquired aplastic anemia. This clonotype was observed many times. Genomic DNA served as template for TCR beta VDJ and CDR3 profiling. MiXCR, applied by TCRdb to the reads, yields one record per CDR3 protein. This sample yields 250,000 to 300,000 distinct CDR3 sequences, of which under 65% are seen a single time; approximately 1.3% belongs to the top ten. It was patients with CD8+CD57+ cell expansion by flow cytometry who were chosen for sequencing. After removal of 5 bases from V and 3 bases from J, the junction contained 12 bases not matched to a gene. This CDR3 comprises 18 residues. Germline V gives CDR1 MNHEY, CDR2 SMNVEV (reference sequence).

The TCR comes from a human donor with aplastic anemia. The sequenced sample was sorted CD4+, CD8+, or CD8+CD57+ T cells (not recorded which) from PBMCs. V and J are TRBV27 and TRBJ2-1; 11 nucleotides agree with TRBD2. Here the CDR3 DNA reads TGTGCCAGCAGTCTCCCGGGACTAGCGGTAGGAGGCTACAATGAGCAGTTCTTC. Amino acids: CASSLPGLAVGGYNEQFF.